These 18 T cell receptor beta chains were all obtained from the same sample, sequenced in a study of blood T cells in healthy people across ages. A J-beta primer mix and a sample-barcoded 5' primer were used in a second PCR of about 7 to 12 cycles. TCRdb ran MiXCR on the 5' RACE reads and lists one entry per CDR3 protein. Counted here are about 680,000 distinct CDR3 sequences, more than 40% occurring once; the ten biggest clones make up roughly 34%. The sequencing sample was made of blood. The receptors originated from an older woman in good health.

This clonotype has a handful of counts. The chain carries TRBV29-1 and TRBJ2-3, with D possibly being TRBD2 (6 bases). The CDR3 runs 15 residues. CDR1 is SQVTM, CDR2 ANQGSEA, per germline. V lost 7 bases, J lost 2 bases, and 19 bases lay in between. The CDR3 region is CSADGLGGTTDTQYF. The CDR3 DNA sequence: TGCAGCGCTGACGGTTTAGGCGGGACCACAGATACGCAGTATTTT.

This sequence joins TRBV20-1 and TRBJ2-1; D might be TRBD1 or TRBD2, each matching 6 bases. This CDR3 spans 15 amino acids. V lost 6 bases, J lost 2 bases, and 17 bases lay in between. CDR1 is DFQATT and CDR2 is SNEGSKA in the germline V gene (reference sequence). DNA of the CDR3: TGCAGTGCCCGGAGGGCAGGGGAGGCCTACAATGAGCAGTTCTTC. Translation: CSARRAGEAYNEQFF.

In this sample, this clonotype turned up a few times. The chain is built from TRBV4-3 and TRBJ2-3; 9 bases match TRBD1. J gave up 5 bases and V 1 base, and 7 bases lay outside the gene matches. There are 16 residues in the CDR3. CDR1 is LGHNA, CDR2 YSLEER, per germline. DNA of the CDR3: TGCGCCAGCAGCCAAGTGGGAGGACAGGGGAAAGATACGCAGTATTTT. Amino acids: CASSQVGGQGKDTQYF.

The genes are TRBV20-1 and TRBJ1-6, with D possibly matching TRBD1 (5 bases). Germline V gene sequence: CDR1 DFQATT, CDR2 SNEGSKA (reference sequence). Trimming cost V 5 bases and J 10 bases, with 18 bases left between them. This CDR3 contains 14 residues. Written as DNA, the CDR3 is TGCAGTGCTCCAGATTGGGGCCCTGAGTCACCCCTCCACTTT. Encoded protein: CSAPDWGPESPLHF.

This clonotype was counted between two and nine times. The chain joins TRBV4-3 to TRBJ2-1; TRBD2 aligns across 8 bases. Trimming removed 0 bases from V and 5 bases from J; junction bases left unmatched: 9. CDR3 length equals 17 residues. Germline CDR1 and CDR2: LGHNA and YSLEER. In DNA, the CDR3 is TGCGCCAGCAGCCAAGATTCAGCGGGAGATGTGGACAATGAGCAGTTCTTC. Its translation: CASSQDSAGDVDNEQFF.

This CDR3 is CASSQGTGEDGYTF. The DNA for the CDR3 is TGTGCCAGCAGCCAAGGGACAGGGGAGGATGGCTACACCTTC. This chain connects TRBV4-2 to TRBJ1-2; 9 bases line up with TRBD1. Losses at the gene ends were 1 base for V and 6 bases for J; bases not matched to a gene: 3. The CDR3 sequence is 14 residues long. Germline lookup yields CDR1 LGHNA and CDR2 YNFKEQ.

The chain links TRBV3-1 to TRBJ2-7; 10 bases map to TRBD2. Germline-derived CDR1 and CDR2 are LGHDT and YNNKEL (reference sequence). This CDR3 is built from 14 residues. With V trimmed by 11 bases and J by 2 bases, 9 bases remained unmatched. The CDR3 DNA follows: TGTGCCGCGTCCTCAGCGGGAGGGCCCTACGAGCAGTACTTC. Its protein is CAASSAGGPYEQYF.

This clonotype was observed a few times. This rearrangement joins TRBV20-1 to TRBJ2-1; 8 bases are a match to TRBD2. There are 17 residues in the CDR3. The trim removed 4 bases at V and 4 bases at J, leaving 15 bases unmatched. Germline V gene data show CDR1 as DFQATT and CDR2 as SNEGSKA (reference sequence). The CDR3 bases are TGCAGTGCTAAGGGTCGATTAAGCGGGAGAGGTTACAATGAGCAGTTCTTC. Protein product: CSAKGRLSGRGYNEQFF.

This clonotype was seen a few times. The chain links TRBV20-1 to TRBJ2-5, with D uncertain. The CDR3 runs 13 residues. The V gene lost 5 bases and the J gene lost 3 bases, with 13 bases spanning the gap. In germline, CDR1 is DFQATT, CDR2 SNEGSKA (reference sequence). The CDR3 loop reads CSAALVWEETQYF. DNA of the CDR3: TGCAGTGCTGCCCTTGTCTGGGAAGAGACCCAGTACTTC.

CDR3 region: CSAGRGSDEAQYF. The CDR3 DNA reads as TGCAGTGCTGGACGGGGGTCGGACGAGGCCCAGTACTTC. The chain employs TRBV20-1 and TRBJ2-5; maybe TRBD2 (6 bases). The germline V and J ends were trimmed by 5 bases and 9 bases, with 19 bases remaining between them. The CDR3 is made up of 13 amino acids. Looked up from germline, CDR1 is DFQATT and CDR2 is SNEGSKA (reference sequence).

This clonotype has just a few counts. CDR3: CASSLGSASSYNEQFF. The CDR3 DNA follows: TGCGCCAGCAGCTTGGGTTCGGCAAGCTCCTACAATGAGCAGTTCTTC. The J gene is TRBJ2-1, the V gene TRBV5-1; D unclear. The CDR3 runs to 16 residues. V lost 0 bases and J 0 bases, leaving 10 bases between the germline ends. Germline V gene sequence: CDR1 SGHRS, CDR2 YFSETQ.

The J gene is TRBJ2-1, the V gene TRBV20-1; TRBD2 might be the D (5 bases). The end of the DNA is better explained by TRBJ2-7, so the J call may be wrong. The CDR3 covers 15 residues. Germline lookup yields CDR1 DFQATT and CDR2 SNEGSKA (reference sequence). The CDR3 sequence is CSASRHGSSYNEQYF. The CDR3 DNA reads as TGCAGTGCTAGCCGCCATGGGAGCTCCTACAATGAGCAGTACTTC.

As to this clonotype: At one boundary the junction diverges from the germline segment, which might be a read error. This sequence joins TRBV7-7 and TRBJ2-1, with D possibly called TRBD1 or TRBD2 (6 bases each). Per germline, CDR1 SSHAT and CDR2 FNYEAQ (reference sequence). The CDR3 runs to 21 residues. CDR3 sequence (DNA): TGTGCTAGCAGCTTAGCGCTCGGGACCCGAGGGGGGCGAAGTTCCTACAATGAGCAGTTCTTC. As protein: CASSLALGTRGGRSSYNEQFF.

Only one count was recorded for this clonotype. This chain links TRBV6-6 with TRBJ2-7, with D perhaps TRBD2 (5 bases). This CDR3 is 12 amino acids long. Germline values: CDR1 MNHNY, CDR2 SVGAGI (reference sequence). V lost 6 bases and J 7 bases, leaving 13 bases between the germline ends. The CDR3 protein is CASRGFSGEQYF. CDR3 nucleotide sequence: TGTGCCAGCAGAGGGTTTTCGGGGGAGCAGTACTTC.

The chain employs TRBV7-3 and TRBJ2-7; tentatively, D is TRBD1 or TRBD2 (5 bases each). This CDR3 is 14 amino acids long. Deletions cut 5 bases from V and 7 bases from J, with 18 bases between. Looked up from germline, CDR1 is SGHTA and CDR2 is FQGTGA. The CDR3 nucleotides read TGTGCCAGCAGCCCGGGGCCGGCGGAAGATGAGCAGTACTTC. It specifies CASSPGPAEDEQYF. The variable domain in full, completed from reference TRBV7-3 and TRBJ2-7, reads GAGVSQTPSNKVTEKGKYVELRCDPISGHTALYWYRQSLGQGPEFLIYFQGTGAADDSGLPNDRFFAVRPEGSVSTLKIQRTERGDSAVYLCASSPGPAEDEQYFGPGTRLTVT.

The chain employs TRBV10-3 and TRBJ2-3, with 11 bases identical to TRBD2. Trimming at V came to 10 bases and at J to 6 bases, leaving 6 bases not matched to a gene. This CDR3 comprises 13 residues. The V gene's germline CDR1 is ENHRY and CDR2 SYGVKD. The CDR3 DNA reads TGTGCCACCGGGGGACTAGCGGAGGATACGCAGTATTTT. Translation gives CATGGLAEDTQYF.

On this clonotype itself: This may come from a read error, since a much larger clone is one base off. This rearrangement joins TRBV10-3 to TRBJ2-7; 7 bases line up with TRBD1. With the DNA end fitting TRBJ2-5 better, the J assignment may be wrong. CDR1 is ENHRY, CDR2 SYGVKD, per germline. The CDR3 totals 14 residues. CDR3 coding DNA: TGTGCCACCAGCCCGGGACAGTCACAAGAGACCCAGTACTTC. This sequence encodes CATSPGQSQETQYF.

This chain connects TRBV7-9 to TRBJ2-1; D not resolved. Trimming left V 5 bases short and J 6 bases short, with 20 bases between. Germline V gene sequence: CDR1 SEHNR, CDR2 FQNEAQ (reference sequence). The CDR3 sequence is 16 residues long. In DNA form, the CDR3 reads TGTGCCAGCAGCCCAAAAAAGACGGCCGGCTGCAATGAGCAGTTCTTC. Translated, it gives CASSPKKTAGCNEQFF.